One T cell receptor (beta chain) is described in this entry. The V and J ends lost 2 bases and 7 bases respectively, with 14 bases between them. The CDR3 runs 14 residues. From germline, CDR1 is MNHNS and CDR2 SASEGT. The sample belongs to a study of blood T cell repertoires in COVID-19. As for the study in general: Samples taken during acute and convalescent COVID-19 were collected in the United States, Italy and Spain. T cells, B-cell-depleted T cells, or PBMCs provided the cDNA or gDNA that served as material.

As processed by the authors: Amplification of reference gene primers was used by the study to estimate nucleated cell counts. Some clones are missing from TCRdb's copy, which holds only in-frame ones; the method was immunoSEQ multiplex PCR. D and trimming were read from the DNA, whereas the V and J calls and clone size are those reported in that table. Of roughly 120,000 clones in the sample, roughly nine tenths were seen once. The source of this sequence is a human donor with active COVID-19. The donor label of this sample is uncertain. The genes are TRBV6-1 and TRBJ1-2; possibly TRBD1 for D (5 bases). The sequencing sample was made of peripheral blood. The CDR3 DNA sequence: TGTGCCAGCAGTGAAATAGGCAGGGAGGGTGGCTACACCTTC. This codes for CASSEIGREGGYTF.